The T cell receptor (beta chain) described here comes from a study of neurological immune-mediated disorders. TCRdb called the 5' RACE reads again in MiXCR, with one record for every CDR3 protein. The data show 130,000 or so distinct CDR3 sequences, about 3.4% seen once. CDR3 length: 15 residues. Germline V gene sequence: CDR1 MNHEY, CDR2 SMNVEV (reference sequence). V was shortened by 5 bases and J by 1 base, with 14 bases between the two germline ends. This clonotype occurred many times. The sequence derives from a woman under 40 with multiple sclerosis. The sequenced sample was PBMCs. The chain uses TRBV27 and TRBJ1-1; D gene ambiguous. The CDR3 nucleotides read TGTGCCAGCAGTGTCGACCGAGTGGCGAACACTGAAGCTTTCTTT. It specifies CASSVDRVANTEAFF.